Each of the 25 T cell receptor beta chains below was sequenced from the same sample in a study of OX40 agonist ivuxolimab in advanced cancers. The repertoire was sequenced with immunoSEQ multiplex PCR; TCRdb's copy has only in-frame clones and lacks some. This sample has under 95,000 clones, with 70% to 90% found just once. The starting material was CD4+ or CD8+ T cells sorted from blood, obtained in a trial of the OX40 agonist ivuxolimab. These receptors all stem from an adult with an advanced solid tumor such as melanoma, head and neck, liver or kidney cancer.

The chain uses TRBV5-1 and TRBJ1-2; 8 nucleotides match TRBD1. The CDR3 spans 15 residues. CDR1 and CDR2 from the germline V gene are SGHRS and YFSETQ. The J segment lost 3 bases and the V segment lost 4 bases, leaving 8 bases of the junction unmatched. The CDR3 DNA follows: TGCGCCAGCAGCAAGTCGACAGGGGCTGACTATGGCTACACCTTC. Its protein product is CASSKSTGADYGYTF.

This chain uses TRBV19 with TRBJ1-4; D not resolved. Germline V gene sequence: CDR1 LNHDA, CDR2 SQIVND (reference sequence). The CDR3 consists of 14 residues. The V gene lost 5 bases and the J gene lost 10 bases, with 17 bases spanning the gap. DNA for the CDR3: TGTGCCAGTAGTCCCACAGTTTTTGAGCGAAAACTGTTTTTT. This translates into CASSPTVFERKLFF. Based on the CDR3 plus reference TRBV19 and TRBJ1-4, the full variable domain is DGGITQSPKYLFRKEGQNVTLSCEQNLNHDAMYWYRQDPGQGLRLIYYSQIVNDFQKGDIAEGYSVSREKKESFPLTVTSAQKNPTAFYLCASSPTVFERKLFFGSGTQLSVL.

The rearrangement joins TRBV5-1 to TRBJ2-2; 13 bases agree with TRBD2. V was clipped by 0 bases and J by 3 bases; unmatched bases: 2. This CDR3 contains 17 residues. Germline V CDR1 and CDR2: SGHRS, YFSETQ. CDR3 sequence: CASSLAGTSGDTGELFF. CDR3 DNA sequence: TGCGCCAGCAGCTTGGCCGGGACTAGCGGGGACACCGGGGAGCTGTTTTTT.

This rearrangement joins TRBV4-1 to TRBJ2-1; no clear D gene. V was cut by 3 bases and J by 0 bases, with 12 bases left in between. The germline V gene encodes CDR1 MGHRA and CDR2 YSYEKL. The CDR3 is 16 residues long. The DNA of the CDR3 is TGCGCCAGCAGCCAGGCGCCTTCGTCCTCCTACAATGAGCAGTTCTTC. Translating gives CASSQAPSSSYNEQFF.

This chain links TRBV9 with TRBJ1-1, with 7 bases fitting TRBD1. The germline CDR1 and CDR2 sequences are SGDLS and YYNGEE. V was clipped by 0 bases and J by 0 bases; unmatched bases: 5. The CDR3 loop spans 16 amino acids. The CDR3 nucleotides read TGTGCCAGCAGCGTAGCCCCGGGACAGATGAACACTGAAGCTTTCTTT. Translated: CASSVAPGQMNTEAFF.

This chain joins TRBV7-9 and TRBJ2-5, with 9 bases fitting TRBD2. The junction had 10 bases not matched to a gene; V was cut back by 1 base and J by 7 bases. The CDR3 is 16 residues long. CDR1 is SEHNR, CDR2 FQNEAQ, per germline (reference sequence). The CDR3 nucleotides read TGTGCCAGCAGCTTAGGGGGACTAGCCGTCGAGGTGACCCAGTACTTC. Protein sequence: CASSLGGLAVEVTQYF.

The genes are TRBV5-8 and TRBJ1-4, with D possibly being TRBD1 (6 bases). The V end lost 2 bases, the J end lost 5 bases, and 16 bases lay between the germline ends. The CDR3 totals 16 residues. Germline assignment: CDR1 SGHTS and CDR2 YDEGEE. CDR3 amino acids: CASSFTWGQQNEKLFF. CDR3 coding DNA: TGTGCCAGCAGCTTCACCTGGGGGCAGCAGAATGAAAAACTGTTTTTT.

The DNA for the CDR3 is TGTGCCAGCAGTGCGACTAGTAAAGGCGGGGAGCTGTTTTTT. Translating gives CASSATSKGGELFF. J is TRBJ2-2 and V is TRBV25-1; weak D call: TRBD2 (6 bases). This CDR3 is 14 amino acids long. Germline V CDR1 and CDR2: MGHDK, SYGVNS. V lost 4 bases to trimming and J lost 7 bases, with 13 bases between them.

This sequence joins TRBV15 and TRBJ2-7; the match to TRBD2 covers 9 bases. The CDR3 covers 16 residues. The junction had 9 bases not matched to a gene; V was cut back by 1 base and J by 5 bases. Looked up from germline, CDR1 is LNHNV and CDR2 is YYDKDF (reference sequence). In nucleotides, the CDR3 is TGTGCCACCAGCAGAGGAGGAGCGGGAGGTAGCAACGAGCAGTACTTC. It yields the protein CATSRGGAGGSNEQYF.

In this sample, this clone turned up a few times. The rearrangement links TRBV14 to TRBJ1-5; D not resolved. The V and J ends lost 4 bases and 3 bases respectively, with 10 bases between them. The germline CDR1 and CDR2 sequences are SGHDN and FVKESK. The CDR3 length is 14 residues. CDR3 protein: CASSLGSYNQPQHF. Written as DNA, the CDR3 is TGTGCCAGCAGCCTCGGAAGTTACAATCAGCCCCAGCATTTT.

The genes are TRBV19 and TRBJ1-1; D remains unclear. This CDR3 comprises 14 residues. CDR1 and CDR2 (germline): LNHDA, SQIVND (reference sequence). V dropped 3 bases and J dropped 2 bases, with 10 bases sitting between them. CDR3 nucleotides: TGTGCCAGTAGTATTAACGCAGGTAACACTGAAGCTTTCTTT. This sequence encodes CASSINAGNTEAFF.

The chain carries TRBV29-1 and TRBJ1-2; TRBD1 matches 9 bases. This CDR3 is 15 amino acids long. J lost 0 bases, V lost 4 bases, and 6 bases had no gene match. CDR1 is SQVTM and CDR2 is ANQGSEA in the germline V gene. In nucleotides, the CDR3 is TGCAGCGTTGCCGGGACAGGGTTAACTAACTATGGCTACACCTTC. Protein: CSVAGTGLTNYGYTF.

The chain recombines TRBV6-4 with TRBJ2-7; no clear D. The CDR3 is 12 amino acids. CDR1 and CDR2 (germline): MRHNA, SNTAGT. Trimming removed 4 bases at V and 2 bases at J, with 6 bases between. Here the CDR3 reads CASSVITYEQYF. CDR3 DNA sequence: TGTGCCAGCAGTGTAATTACCTACGAGCAGTACTTC.

V and J are TRBV5-6 and TRBJ2-5; no reliable D call. The V gene's germline CDR1 is SGHDT and CDR2 YYEEEE. There are 12 residues in the CDR3. V lost 2 bases to trimming and J lost 5 bases, with 7 bases between them. CDR3 region: CASSLQRETQYF. For the CDR3, the DNA is TGTGCCAGCAGCTTACAACGGGAGACCCAGTACTTC.

The sample holds one count of this clone. V usage is TRBV10-3 and J usage is TRBJ2-1; D not certain. The CDR3 extends over 12 amino acids. The ends were cut back, 5 bases at V and 4 bases at J, with 6 bases in the middle. Germline assignment: CDR1 ENHRY and CDR2 SYGVKD. CDR3 coding DNA: TGTGCCATCAGTCTAGGGTACAATGAGCAGTTCTTC. Protein product: CAISLGYNEQFF.

This rearrangement joins TRBV28 to TRBJ1-3, with unresolved D. The CDR3 covers 16 residues. V gave up 2 bases and J gave up 0 bases, with 11 bases separating them. Germline V gene lookup returns CDR1 MDHEN and CDR2 SYDVKM. The chain's CDR3 is CASSLKGFVSGNTIYF. CDR3 sequence (DNA): TGTGCCAGCAGTTTAAAAGGTTTTGTCTCTGGAAACACCATATATTTT.

The DNA of the CDR3 is TGTGCCAGTAGTACCCGGAAACAGGGGTTTGTGGAAAAACTGTTTTTT. Its translation is CASSTRKQGFVEKLFF. The genes are TRBV19 and TRBJ1-4, with 7 bases that match TRBD1. The junction had 13 bases not matched to a gene; V was cut back by 4 bases and J by 8 bases. The CDR3 is made up of 16 amino acids. CDR1 and CDR2 from the germline V gene are LNHDA and SQIVND (reference sequence).

This clone has only a few counts. The chain is built from TRBV5-1 and TRBJ1-1; the D is unclear. This CDR3 has 14 amino acids. Per germline, CDR1 SGHRS and CDR2 YFSETQ. Trimming cost V 0 bases and J 2 bases, with 8 bases left between them. The CDR3, as DNA: TGCGCCAGCAGCTTGGTTAGCATAAACACTGAAGCTTTCTTT. Translation gives CASSLVSINTEAFF.

The chain recombines TRBV10-3 with TRBJ2-7; TRBD1 agrees at 9 bases. V lost 8 bases, J lost 4 bases, and 12 bases stayed unmatched. The CDR3 sequence is 15 residues long. CDR1 and CDR2 from the germline V gene are ENHRY and SYGVKD. The CDR3 is CAIGDPGQGAYEQYF. CDR3 nucleotide sequence: TGTGCCATCGGGGACCCGGGACAGGGAGCATACGAGCAGTACTTC.

CDR3 amino acids: CASRLYPGDTQYF. CDR3 coding DNA: TGTGCCAGCAGACTTTACCCAGGGGATACGCAGTATTTT. This sequence joins TRBV7-9 and TRBJ2-3, with D perhaps matching TRBD1 (5 bases). The V gene lost 6 bases and the J gene lost 6 bases, with 13 bases spanning the gap. Germline values: CDR1 SEHNR, CDR2 FQNEAQ (reference sequence). The CDR3 loop spans 13 amino acids. The entire variable domain, with the rest obtained from reference TRBV7-9 and TRBJ2-3, is as follows: DTGVSQNPRHKITKRGQNVTFRCDPISEHNRLYWYRQTLGQGPEFLTYFQNEAQLEKSRLLSDRFSAERPKGSFSTLEIQRTEQGDSAMYLCASRLYPGDTQYFGPGTRLTVL.

CDR3 coding DNA: TGCGCCAGCAGCCAAGTTCGGACCAACTCTGGGGCCAACGTCCTGACTTTC. As protein: CASSQVRTNSGANVLTF. The chain recombines TRBV4-1 with TRBJ2-6; D unclear. V shed 1 base and J shed 0 bases, with 10 bases lying between them. The CDR3 is made up of 17 amino acids. Germline V gene sequence: CDR1 MGHRA, CDR2 YSYEKL.

This chain links TRBV6-1 with TRBJ1-4, with TRBD1 identical over 10 bases. The germline gives CDR1 MNHNS, CDR2 SASEGT. J was trimmed by 2 bases and V by 7 bases; bases with no gene match: 4. This CDR3 is 15 amino acids long. CDR3 amino acids: CASMGTGETNEKLFF. CDR3 in DNA: TGTGCCAGCATGGGGACAGGGGAGACTAATGAAAAACTGTTTTTT.

The chain recombines TRBV5-4 with TRBJ1-3; D gene uncertain. This CDR3 contains 13 residues. Germline-derived CDR1 and CDR2 are SGHNT and YYREEE (reference sequence). Trimming stripped 1 base from V and 3 bases from J, with 5 bases between. The chain's CDR3 is CASSLPRGNTIYF. CDR3 nucleotides: TGTGCCAGCAGCTTGCCCCGTGGAAACACCATATATTTT.

The chain recombines TRBV14 with TRBJ1-1, with no clear D. In germline, CDR1 is SGHDN, CDR2 FVKESK. V dropped 0 bases and J dropped 2 bases, with 4 bases sitting between them. CDR3 length: 13 amino acids. The CDR3 coding sequence is TGTGCCAGCAGCCAAGAAGTAAACACTGAAGCTTTCTTT. Translating gives CASSQEVNTEAFF.

The genes are TRBV13 and TRBJ2-5, with D possibly matching TRBD1 (6 bases). The CDR3 length is 13 residues. Germline V gene sequence: CDR1 PRHDT, CDR2 FYEKMQ (reference sequence). V lost 3 bases and J 4 bases, leaving 9 bases between the germline ends. The CDR3 coding sequence is TGTGCCAGCAGCTTTGCAGGGGTAGAGACCCAGTACTTC. This translates into CASSFAGVETQYF.